One T cell receptor (beta chain) is described in this entry. What it recognizes is unknown. The data are from a study of CD8+ T cells in alopecia areata. Whole-study results and caveats: A great number of expanded lesional clones endured in scalp and blood during tofacitinib. Scalp clonality dropped significantly under tofacitinib, as did expanded CD8+ top-100 clones.

The treatment is: oral pan-JAK inhibitor, 5-10 mg twice daily. Sorting of PBMCs yielded the CD4+ and CD8+ T cells. Extracted from the samples, RNA was reverse transcribed into cDNA to serve as the sequencing template. The protocol was immunoSEQ multiplex PCR, while the TCRdb copy is restricted to in-frame clones and leaves out a portion. Altogether 160,000 or so clones are present, approximately 65% being singletons, with the ten largest covering approximately 0.9%. The clonotype comes from a human donor with alopecia areata. Sequenced material: CD4+ T cells sorted from blood, taken at week 4, from a patient treated with tofacitinib.

The CDR3 sequence: CASSWGARGYTF. Here the CDR3 DNA reads TGTGCCAGCAGCTGGGGAGCAAGAGGCTACACCTTC. The chain has TRBV11-1 and TRBJ1-2, with D unresolved. Trimming took 4 bases from V and 8 from J, leaving 11 bases between them. Per germline, CDR1 SGHAT and CDR2 FQDESV (reference sequence). This CDR3 has 12 residues.